Listed here are 27 T cell receptor beta chains from one sample, sequenced in a study of CD8+CD57+ T cells in acquired aplastic anemia. Genomic DNA acted as the template from which TCR beta VDJ combination and CDR3 sequence profiling were carried out. One entry per CDR3 protein results from TCRdb running MiXCR on the reads. The data show around 130,000 distinct CDR3 sequences, with approximately 50% seen just once and roughly 28% held by the top ten. Sequenced patients had shown CD8+CD57+ cell expansion by flow cytometry. Specimen: sorted CD4+, CD8+, or CD8+CD57+ T cells (not recorded which) from PBMCs. These receptors were obtained from a human donor with aplastic anemia.

This clonotype has a count of ten or more. The rearrangement joins TRBV20-1 to TRBJ2-7; D call uncertain. Deletions cut 3 bases from V and 0 bases from J, with 12 bases between. Germline lookup yields CDR1 DFQATT and CDR2 SNEGSKA (reference sequence). The CDR3 is 14 residues long. The CDR3 sequence: CSASWVPTSYEQYF. CDR3 nucleotides: TGCAGTGCTAGCTGGGTCCCAACCTCCTACGAGCAGTACTTC.

About this clonotype itself: The junction departs from the called germline gene at one end, perhaps through a read error. This CDR3 reads CASPRDGNSPLHF. The CDR3 DNA reads TGTGCCAGCCCCCGGGACGGCAATTCACCCCTCCATTTT. The rearrangement links TRBV2 to TRBJ1-6, with D perhaps TRBD1 (5 bases). Germline V gives CDR1 SNHLY, CDR2 FYNNEI. This CDR3 spans 13 amino acids.

This clonotype appeared a few times. The rearrangement joins TRBV24-1 to TRBJ2-7; D is unclear. Trimming cost V 4 bases and J 0 bases, with 9 bases left between them. This CDR3 region has 14 residues. The V gene's germline CDR1 is KGHDR and CDR2 SFDVKD. DNA of the CDR3: TGTGCCACCAGTGAGGGAAGCGACTCCTACGAGCAGTACTTC. Translating it yields CATSEGSDSYEQYF.

The chain recombines TRBV10-3 with TRBJ1-3; possible D gene TRBD1, 5 bases. Germline-derived CDR1 and CDR2 are ENHRY and SYGVKD. Trimming took off 2 bases at V and 8 bases at J, with 7 bases between the two ends. This CDR3 contains 12 residues. CDR3 DNA: TGTGCCATCAGTGAGGGGGGGGACACCATATATTTT. Protein sequence: CAISEGGDTIYF.

By its share, this clonotype is medium-sized (0.01 to 0.1%). V gene TRBV30 combines with J gene TRBJ2-7; D might be TRBD2 (6 bases). V shed 0 bases and J shed 4 bases, with 10 bases lying between them. This CDR3 has 13 residues. The V gene's germline CDR1 is GTSNPN and CDR2 SVGIG (reference sequence). Written as DNA, the CDR3 is TGTGCCTGGAGTGTCGGGAGAACGTACGAGCAGTACTTC. Its protein is CAWSVGRTYEQYF.

This clonotype was seen many times. The rearrangement joins TRBV20-1 to TRBJ1-2; D remains unclear. Deletions cut 0 bases from V and 6 bases from J, with 23 bases between. CDR1 is DFQATT and CDR2 is SNEGSKA in the germline V gene (reference sequence). The CDR3 contains 17 residues. The CDR3 sequence: CSAREPGEGFTGDGYTF. The DNA for the CDR3 is TGCAGTGCTAGAGAGCCCGGGGAAGGTTTCACGGGAGATGGCTACACCTTC.

The sample holds one count of this clonotype. The chain couples TRBV2 to TRBJ2-1; 8 nucleotides agree with TRBD1. Germline CDR1 reads SNHLY; CDR2 reads FYNNEI. The length of the CDR3 is 15 residues. Losses at the gene ends were 3 bases for V and 3 bases for J; bases not matched to a gene: 4. The CDR3 loop reads CASSDTGGNYNEQFF. In nucleotides, the CDR3 is TGTGCCAGCAGTGACACAGGGGGAAACTACAATGAGCAGTTCTTC.

The CDR3: CASSPEGSGTGGTYEQYF. CDR3 bases: TGTGCCAGCAGCCCGGAGGGGTCTGGGACAGGGGGAACCTACGAGCAGTACTTC. The rearrangement links TRBV11-2 to TRBJ2-7, with 11 bases matching TRBD1. This CDR3 spans 18 amino acids. The germline gives CDR1 SGHAT, CDR2 FQNNGV. With 5 bases clipped from V and 2 bases from J, the junction kept 14 bases outside the gene matches.

The chain recombines TRBV12-3 or TRBV12-4 with TRBJ1-6; 8 bases are shared with TRBD1. The junction had 3 bases not matched to a gene; V was cut back by 1 base and J by 7 bases. The CDR3 extends over 15 amino acids. CDR3 DNA sequence: TGTGCCAGCAGTTTAGATTCAGGGGGCAATTCACCCCTCCACTTT. It encodes CASSLDSGGNSPLHF.

This clonotype was observed many times. This rearrangement joins TRBV13 to TRBJ2-5; 10 bases map to TRBD1. The CDR3 consists of 16 residues. Germline CDR1 is PRHDT and CDR2 is FYEKMQ (reference sequence). Germline trimming cut 1 base from V and 2 bases from J; bases unmatched to any gene: 4. In DNA form, the CDR3 reads TGTGCCAGCAGCTTAGCCGGGACAGGGGATCAAGAGACCCAGTACTTC. It specifies CASSLAGTGDQETQYF.

The table lists this clonotype with many counts. The chain couples TRBV5-1 to TRBJ1-6; D remains unclear. The CDR3 loop spans 16 amino acids. The ends were cut back, 0 bases at V and 5 bases at J, with 12 bases in the middle. The germline CDR1 and CDR2 sequences are SGHRS and YFSETQ. The CDR3 DNA follows: TGCGCCAGCAGCTTGGTCTGGGTCAGCCATAATTCACCCCTCCACTTT. It encodes CASSLVWVSHNSPLHF.

Ten or more counts support this clonotype. Here the CDR3 reads CATTSGGARDQYF. DNA of the CDR3: TGTGCCACAACTAGCGGGGGGGCACGGGACCAGTACTTC. The J gene is TRBJ2-5, the V gene TRBV7-9; 13 positions agree with TRBD2. J lost 10 bases, V lost 10 bases, and 9 bases had no gene match. The CDR3 contains 13 residues. The germline gives CDR1 SEHNR, CDR2 FQNEAQ (reference sequence).

In its sample, this clonotype was seen a few times. This chain links TRBV2 with TRBJ1-6; possibly TRBD1 for D (6 bases). The V gene lost 1 base and the J gene lost 15 bases, with 16 bases spanning the gap. The CDR3 has 14 amino acids. Germline V lookup: CDR1 SNHLY, CDR2 FYNNEI. As DNA, the CDR3 is TGTGCCAGCAGTGAAGTGGGGGGCTCTCGGGACCTCCACTTT. Amino acids: CASSEVGGSRDLHF.

The chain employs TRBV15 and TRBJ1-3, with D possibly being TRBD1 (5 bases). Germline V gene data show CDR1 as LNHNV and CDR2 as YYDKDF (reference sequence). Trimming took off 1 base at V and 7 bases at J, with 11 bases between the two ends. This CDR3 has 14 amino acids. The CDR3 is CATSRGQGLNTIYF. The CDR3 nucleotides are TGTGCCACCAGCAGAGGTCAGGGATTGAACACCATATATTTT.

The chain uses TRBV2 and TRBJ2-3, with TRBD2 matching over 11 bases. The trim removed 7 bases at V and 5 bases at J, leaving 5 bases unmatched. Germline assignment: CDR1 SNHLY and CDR2 FYNNEI. This CDR3 is built from 14 residues. In DNA, the CDR3 is TGTGCCAGCATAGGTAGCGGGAGGGGAGATACGCAGTATTTT. Its translation is CASIGSGRGDTQYF. Full variable domain (missing parts from reference TRBV2 and TRBJ2-3): EPEVTQTPSHQVTQMGQEVILRCVPISNHLYFYWYRQILGQKVEFLVSFYNNEISEKSEIFDDQFSVERPDGSNFTLKIRSTKLEDSAMYFCASIGSGRGDTQYFGPGTRLTVL.

The chain carries TRBV10-3 and TRBJ1-1; D remains ambiguous. The CDR3 loop spans 14 amino acids. Germline V lookup: CDR1 ENHRY, CDR2 SYGVKD. Trimming took off 4 bases at V and 4 bases at J, with 13 bases between the two ends. The CDR3 reads CAISALGGGTEAFF. CDR3 bases: TGTGCCATCAGTGCCCTAGGTGGCGGCACTGAAGCTTTCTTT.

The rearrangement links TRBV24-1 to TRBJ2-1; D not certain. Per the germline V gene, CDR1 is KGHDR and CDR2 is SFDVKD. This CDR3 spans 13 amino acids. With 4 bases removed from V and 15 bases from J, the gap between germline ends came to 18 bases. CDR3 amino acids: CATSEGKRNGLFF. DNA of the CDR3: TGTGCCACCAGTGAGGGTAAAAGAAATGGGCTGTTCTTC.

This sequence joins TRBV20-1 and TRBJ2-3, with no clear D. V lost 6 bases to trimming and J lost 4 bases, with 8 bases between them. Germline loops: CDR1 DFQATT, CDR2 SNEGSKA (reference sequence). The length of the CDR3 is 11 residues. The CDR3 region has the DNA TGCAGTGCGCCTCTAGCAGATACGCAGTATTTT. Encoded protein: CSAPLADTQYF.

The chain links TRBV7-9 to TRBJ1-1; no definite D call. Between the trimmed V and J ends, which lost 0 bases and 7 bases, there was a span of 15 bases. The CDR3 sequence is 15 residues long. Germline CDR1 reads SEHNR; CDR2 reads FQNEAQ (reference sequence). Written as DNA, the CDR3 is TGTGCCAGCAGCTTAGCGGTTGGAGGGTTGGATGAAGCTTTCTTT. It translates to CASSLAVGGLDEAFF.

The chain has TRBV20-1 and TRBJ2-7; D may be TRBD2 (5 bases). The germline V and J ends were trimmed by 0 bases and 4 bases, with 10 bases remaining between them. There are 13 residues in the CDR3. CDR1 DFQATT and CDR2 SNEGSKA come from the germline V gene (reference sequence). The CDR3 bases are TGCAGTGCTAGAGACCCTAGCAGGTACGAGCAGTACTTC. It translates to CSARDPSRYEQYF.

This clonotype has only a few counts. One end of the junction does not line up with germline, which may come from a read error. The rearrangement uses TRBV12-3 or TRBV12-4 and TRBJ2-7, with TRBD2 matching 9 bases. The CDR3 is made up of 13 amino acids. The chain's CDR3 is CASSLAGYYEQYF. The CDR3 DNA reads TGTGCCAGCAGTCTAGCGGGGTACTACGAGCAGTACTTC.

This clonotype turned up a few times. The V gene is TRBV7-4, the J gene TRBJ1-5, with a possible D match to TRBD1 (5 bases). The length of the CDR3 is 15 residues. Germline lookup yields CDR1 SGHVT and CDR2 SQSDAQ. V gave up 5 bases and J gave up 2 bases, with 13 bases separating them. The CDR3 DNA sequence: TGTGCCAGCAGCCCAGGGTATGACGGCAATCAGCCCCAGCATTTT. This encodes CASSPGYDGNQPQHF.

This clonotype showed up many times. CDR3 nucleotide sequence: TGCAGTGCTAGAACCCCGGGAGAGGCCAATGAGCAGTTCTTC. Amino acid sequence: CSARTPGEANEQFF. This chain links TRBV20-1 with TRBJ2-1, with a tentative D call TRBD2 (6 bases). The CDR3 sequence is 14 residues long. V lost 2 bases, J lost 6 bases, and 14 bases lay in between. The germline gives CDR1 DFQATT, CDR2 SNEGSKA (reference sequence).

Ten or more counts support this clonotype. J is TRBJ2-7 and V is TRBV15; D gene uncertain. Germline assignment: CDR1 LNHNV and CDR2 YYDKDF (reference sequence). V was trimmed by 5 bases and J by 4 bases, leaving 12 bases between them. This CDR3 spans 13 amino acids. The CDR3, as DNA: TGTGCCACCAGCGCCAACCCAGGATACGAGCAGTACTTC. As protein: CATSANPGYEQYF. Variable domain in full (rest from reference TRBV15 and TRBJ2-7): DAMVIQNPRYQVTQFGKPVTLSCSQTLNHNVMYWYQQKSSQAPKLLFHYYDKDFNNEADTPDNFQSRRPNTSFCFLDIRSPGLGDTAMYLCATSANPGYEQYFGPGTRLTVT.

This clonotype occurred many times. A read error may explain this, as a much larger clone is one base away. This chain joins TRBV19 and TRBJ2-1; D is uncertain. Germline V gene lookup returns CDR1 LNHDA and CDR2 SQIVND (reference sequence). The length of the CDR3 is 13 residues. The CDR3: CANSSSLYNEQFF. For the CDR3, the DNA is TGTGCCAATAGTAGTTCGCTCTACAATGAGCAGTTCTTC.

The rearrangement uses TRBV24-1 and TRBJ2-1; 9 bases match TRBD1. Germline CDR1 and CDR2: KGHDR and SFDVKD. The CDR3 loop spans 13 amino acids. V was pared by 8 bases and J by 11 bases, with 9 bases of the junction left unmatched. CDR3 residues: CATNPGTGKKQFF. For the CDR3, the DNA is TGTGCCACCAACCCAGGGACAGGGAAAAAGCAGTTCTTC.

This clonotype has a handful of counts. The V and J genes are TRBV28 and TRBJ1-1; 7 bases map to TRBD1. Germline-derived CDR1 and CDR2 are MDHEN and SYDVKM. Trimming removed 3 bases from V and 1 base from J; junction bases left unmatched: 5. This CDR3 is 15 amino acids long. The CDR3 DNA follows: TGTGCCAGCAGTTTGCCCGGGACAGCGAACACTGAAGCTTTCTTT. Encoded protein: CASSLPGTANTEAFF.